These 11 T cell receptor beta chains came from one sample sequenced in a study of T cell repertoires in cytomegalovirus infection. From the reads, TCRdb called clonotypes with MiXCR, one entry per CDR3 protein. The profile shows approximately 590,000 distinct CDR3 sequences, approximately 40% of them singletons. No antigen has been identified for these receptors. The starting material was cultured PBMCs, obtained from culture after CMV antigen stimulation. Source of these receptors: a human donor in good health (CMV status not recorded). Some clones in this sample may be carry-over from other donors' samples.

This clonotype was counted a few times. The CDR3 is CASLDRNTGELFF. As DNA, the CDR3 is TGTGCCAGTTTGGACAGAAACACCGGGGAGCTGTTTTTT. The V gene is TRBV19, the J gene TRBJ2-2, with D maybe TRBD1 (6 bases). Per the germline V gene, CDR1 is LNHDA and CDR2 is SQIVND (reference sequence). V was shortened by 8 bases and J by 2 bases, with 9 bases between the two germline ends. The CDR3 contains 13 residues.

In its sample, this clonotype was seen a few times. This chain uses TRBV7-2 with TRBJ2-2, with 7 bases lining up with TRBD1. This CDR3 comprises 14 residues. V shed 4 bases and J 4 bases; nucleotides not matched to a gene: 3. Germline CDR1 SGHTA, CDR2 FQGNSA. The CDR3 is CASSYRGLTGELFF. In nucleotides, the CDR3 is TGTGCCAGCAGCTATAGGGGGCTCACCGGGGAGCTGTTTTTT.

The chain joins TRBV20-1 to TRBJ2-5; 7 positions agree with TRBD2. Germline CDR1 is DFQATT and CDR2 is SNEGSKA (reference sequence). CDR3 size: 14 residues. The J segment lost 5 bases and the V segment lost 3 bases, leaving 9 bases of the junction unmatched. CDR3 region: CSARRTSPRETQYF. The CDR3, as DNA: TGCAGTGCTAGGAGGACTAGTCCCCGGGAGACCCAGTACTTC.

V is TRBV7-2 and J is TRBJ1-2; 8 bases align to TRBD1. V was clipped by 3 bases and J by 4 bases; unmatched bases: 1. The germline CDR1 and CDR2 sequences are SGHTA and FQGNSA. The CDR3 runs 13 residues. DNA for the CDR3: TGTGCCAGCAGCTTTACAGGGGGCTATGGCTACACCTTC. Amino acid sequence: CASSFTGGYGYTF.

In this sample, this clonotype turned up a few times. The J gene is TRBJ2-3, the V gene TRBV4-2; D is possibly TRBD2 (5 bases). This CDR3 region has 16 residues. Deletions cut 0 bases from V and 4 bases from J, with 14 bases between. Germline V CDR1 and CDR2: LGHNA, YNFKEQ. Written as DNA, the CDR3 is TGTGCCAGCAGCCAAGAAGGCCCGGGAAGAGCAGATACGCAGTATTTT. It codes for CASSQEGPGRADTQYF.

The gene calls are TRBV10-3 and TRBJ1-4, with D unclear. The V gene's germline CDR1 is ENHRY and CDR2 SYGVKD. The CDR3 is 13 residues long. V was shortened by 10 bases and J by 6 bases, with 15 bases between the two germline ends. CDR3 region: CATRPEGHEKLFF. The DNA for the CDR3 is TGTGCCACCAGACCCGAGGGCCATGAAAAACTGTTTTTT.

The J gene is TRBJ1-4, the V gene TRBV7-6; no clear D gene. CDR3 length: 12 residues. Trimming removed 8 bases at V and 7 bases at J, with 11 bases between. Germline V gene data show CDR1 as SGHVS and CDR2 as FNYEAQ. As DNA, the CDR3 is TGTGCCAGCGAGAGCATAAGTGAAAAACTGTTTTTT. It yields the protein CASESISEKLFF.

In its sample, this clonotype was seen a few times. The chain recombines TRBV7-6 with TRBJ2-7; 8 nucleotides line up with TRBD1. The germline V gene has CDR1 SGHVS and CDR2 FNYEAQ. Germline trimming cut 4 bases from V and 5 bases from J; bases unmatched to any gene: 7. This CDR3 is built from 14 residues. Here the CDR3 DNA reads TGTGCCAGCAGCTCAGACAGGGGTTCCCACGAGCAGTACTTC. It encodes CASSSDRGSHEQYF. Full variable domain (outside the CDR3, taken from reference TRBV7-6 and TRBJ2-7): GAGVSQSPRYKVTKRGQDVALRCDPISGHVSLYWYRQALGQGPEFLTYFNYEAQQDKSGLPNDRFSAERPEGSISTLTIQRTEQRDSAMYRCASSSDRGSHEQYFGPGTRLTVT.

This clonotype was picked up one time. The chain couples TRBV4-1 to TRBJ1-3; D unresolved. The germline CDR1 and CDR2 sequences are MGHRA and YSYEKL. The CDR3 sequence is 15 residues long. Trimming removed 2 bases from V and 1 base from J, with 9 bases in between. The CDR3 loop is CASSQLDGSGNTIYF. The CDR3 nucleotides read TGCGCCAGCAGCCAACTGGACGGATCTGGAAACACCATATATTTT.

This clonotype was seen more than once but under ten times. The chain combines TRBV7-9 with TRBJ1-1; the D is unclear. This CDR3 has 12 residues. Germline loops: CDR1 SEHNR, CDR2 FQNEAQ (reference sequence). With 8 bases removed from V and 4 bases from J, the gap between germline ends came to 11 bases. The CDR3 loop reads CASAPWGTEAFF. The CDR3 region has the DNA TGTGCCAGCGCTCCGTGGGGCACTGAAGCTTTCTTT.

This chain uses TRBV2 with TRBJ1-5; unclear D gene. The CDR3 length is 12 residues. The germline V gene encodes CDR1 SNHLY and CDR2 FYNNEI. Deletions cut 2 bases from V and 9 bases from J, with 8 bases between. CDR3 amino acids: CASSEPPAPQHF. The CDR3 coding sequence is TGTGCCAGCAGTGAACCCCCGGCGCCCCAGCATTTT.